This TCR beta chain was sequenced for a study of CD8 T cells in ankylosing spondylitis (dated by TCRdb to about 2017). Context from the whole study: The study set out to find disease-linked TCR variants by profiling T cell receptor beta repertoires in ankylosing spondylitis patients and healthy donors. Peripheral blood was sampled, and synovial fluid was additionally collected from ankylosing spondylitis patients. The full study cohort was made up of about two dozen ankylosing spondylitis patients and about a hundred healthy donors.

V is cut back by 0 bases and J by 7 bases, with 6 bases in the junction unmatched. Looking up the germline V gene yields CDR1 ENHRY and CDR2 SYGVKD. Including the terminal cysteine and phenylalanine, the CDR3 comprises 16 residues. Here the CDR3 DNA is all that survives: 48 bases in frame from base 1. This sample was sequenced with an Illumina HiSeq 2500. Quantitative 5'-RACE with molecular barcodes was used to prepare TCR beta libraries. In the source study's methods: A new computational method based on a probabilistic model of VDJ rearrangement was used to identify disease-linked TCR variants. TCRdb reprocessed the public reads (quality trimming at Q25 with fastp, clone calling with MiXCR) and kept in-frame beta chains. Rows merge per CDR3 protein into single entries with the most common DNA and genes. These V and J calls originate from TCRdb's pipeline instead of the authors' own analysis. This sample holds 300,000 to 400,000 distinct CDR3 sequences; roughly 10% were observed only once. The ten largest clones represent roughly 9.2% of the sample.

This clonotype came up many times. No cognate antigen has been identified for it. Per-base quality was not reported, and no clone a single base away is much larger than it. The full study reports these points: A TCR beta motif made up of 7 to 9 highly homologous amino acid variants appeared to be characteristic of blood from ankylosing spondylitis patients. Some TCR beta motif variants had previously been reported in synovial fluid and blood of reactive arthritis patients, which suggested common disease-initiation mechanisms. A CD8+ phenotype was shown by the disease-linked clones, which were found at relatively low frequencies in peripheral blood. The disease-linked clones were reported to be significantly enriched in matched synovial fluid samples from ankylosing spondylitis patients.

The chain is assembled from TRBV10-3 and TRBJ1-5; 10 nucleotides in the junction match TRBD1. This sequence was found in a female donor with ankylosing spondylitis or in good health (not recorded which). Sequenced material: blood, either unsorted or a sorted T cell fraction (not recorded which). The DNA reads as follows: TGTGCCATCAGTGAGTCATCAGGGACAGGGGTACAGCCCCAGCATTTT. Its protein reads: CAISESSGTGVQPQHF.